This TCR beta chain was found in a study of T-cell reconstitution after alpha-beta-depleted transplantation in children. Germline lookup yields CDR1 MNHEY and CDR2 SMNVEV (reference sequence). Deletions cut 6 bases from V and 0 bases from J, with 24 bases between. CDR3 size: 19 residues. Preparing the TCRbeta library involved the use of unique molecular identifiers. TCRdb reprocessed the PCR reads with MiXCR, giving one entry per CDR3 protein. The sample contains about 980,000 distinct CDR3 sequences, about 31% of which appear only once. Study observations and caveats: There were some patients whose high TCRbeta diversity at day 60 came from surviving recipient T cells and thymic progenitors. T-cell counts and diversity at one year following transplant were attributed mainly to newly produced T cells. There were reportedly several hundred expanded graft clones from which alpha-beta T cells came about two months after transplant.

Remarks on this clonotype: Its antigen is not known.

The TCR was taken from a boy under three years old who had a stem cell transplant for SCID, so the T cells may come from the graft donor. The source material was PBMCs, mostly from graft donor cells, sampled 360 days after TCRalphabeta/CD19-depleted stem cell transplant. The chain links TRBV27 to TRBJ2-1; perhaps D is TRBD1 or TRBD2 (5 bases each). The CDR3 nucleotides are TGTGCCAGCAGCCATTTGAAACTCCGGGACCAGAGCTCCTACAATGAGCAGTTCTTC. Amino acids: CASSHLKLRDQSSYNEQFF.